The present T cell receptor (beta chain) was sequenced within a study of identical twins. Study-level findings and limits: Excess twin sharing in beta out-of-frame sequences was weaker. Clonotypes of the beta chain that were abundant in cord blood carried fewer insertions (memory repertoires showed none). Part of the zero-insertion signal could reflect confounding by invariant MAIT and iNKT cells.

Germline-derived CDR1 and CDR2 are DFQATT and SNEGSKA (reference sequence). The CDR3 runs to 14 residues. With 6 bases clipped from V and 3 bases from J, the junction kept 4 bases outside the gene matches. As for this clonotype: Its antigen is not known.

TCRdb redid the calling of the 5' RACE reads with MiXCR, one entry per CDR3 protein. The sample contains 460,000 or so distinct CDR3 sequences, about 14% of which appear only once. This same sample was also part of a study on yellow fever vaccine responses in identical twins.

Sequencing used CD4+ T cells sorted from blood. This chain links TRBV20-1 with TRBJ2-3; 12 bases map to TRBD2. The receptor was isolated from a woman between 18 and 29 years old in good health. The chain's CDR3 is CSAILAGGTDTQYF. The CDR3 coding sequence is TGCAGTGCGATACTAGCGGGAGGTACAGATACGCAGTATTTT.